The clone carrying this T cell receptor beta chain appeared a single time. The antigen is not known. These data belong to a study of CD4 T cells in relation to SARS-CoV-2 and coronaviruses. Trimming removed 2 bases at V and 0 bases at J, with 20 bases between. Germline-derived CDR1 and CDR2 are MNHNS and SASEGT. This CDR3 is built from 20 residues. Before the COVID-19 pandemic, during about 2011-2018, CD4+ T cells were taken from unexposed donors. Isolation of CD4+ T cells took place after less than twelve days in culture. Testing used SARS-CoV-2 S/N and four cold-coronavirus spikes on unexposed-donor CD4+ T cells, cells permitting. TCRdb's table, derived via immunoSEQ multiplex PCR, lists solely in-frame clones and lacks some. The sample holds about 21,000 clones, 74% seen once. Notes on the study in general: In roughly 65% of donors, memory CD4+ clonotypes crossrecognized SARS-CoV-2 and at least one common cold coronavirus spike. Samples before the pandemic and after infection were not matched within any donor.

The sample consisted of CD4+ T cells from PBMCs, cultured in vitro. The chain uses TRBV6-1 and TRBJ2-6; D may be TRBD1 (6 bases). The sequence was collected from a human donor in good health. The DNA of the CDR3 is TGTGCCAGCAGTGAACTGGACAGCCAAACCTTCAACTCTGGGGCCAACGTCCTGACTTTC. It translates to CASSELDSQTFNSGANVLTF.